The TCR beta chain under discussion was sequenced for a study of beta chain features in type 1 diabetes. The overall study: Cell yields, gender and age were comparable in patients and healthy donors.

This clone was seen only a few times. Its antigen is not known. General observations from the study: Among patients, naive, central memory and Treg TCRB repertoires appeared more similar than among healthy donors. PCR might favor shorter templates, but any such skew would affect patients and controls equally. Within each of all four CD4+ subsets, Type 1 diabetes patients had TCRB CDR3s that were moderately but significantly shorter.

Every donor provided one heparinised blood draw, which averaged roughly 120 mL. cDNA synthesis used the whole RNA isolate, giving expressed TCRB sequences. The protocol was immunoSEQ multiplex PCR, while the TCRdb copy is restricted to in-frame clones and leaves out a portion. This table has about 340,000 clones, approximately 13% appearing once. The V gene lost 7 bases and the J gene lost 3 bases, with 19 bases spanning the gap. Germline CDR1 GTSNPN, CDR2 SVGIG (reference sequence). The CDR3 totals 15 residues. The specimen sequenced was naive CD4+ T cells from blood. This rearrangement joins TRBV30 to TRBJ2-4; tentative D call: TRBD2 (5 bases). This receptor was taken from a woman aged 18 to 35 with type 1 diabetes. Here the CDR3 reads CAYLGLPDSKNIQYF. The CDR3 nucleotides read TGTGCCTATCTCGGACTCCCGGATAGCAAAAACATTCAGTACTTC.